This record covers a single TCR beta chain. These data originate in a study of Graves' ophthalmopathy and Graves' hyperthyroidism. The germline CDR1 and CDR2 sequences are MNHEY and SVGEGT. The V gene lost 6 bases and the J gene lost 6 bases, with 18 bases spanning the gap. This CDR3 has 15 amino acids. Amplification of TCR beta CDR3 regions used RNA transcripts. RT-PCR with HTBI primers came first, then second-round multiplex PCR. TCRdb analysed the multiplex PCR reads with MiXCR anew, one entry per CDR3 protein. This sample has hundreds of thousands of distinct CDR3 sequences; 20% to 25% occur once, and the top ten carry more than 5.5%.

This chain uses TRBV6-2 or TRBV6-3 with TRBJ1-5; the D gene is possibly TRBD1 (5 bases). This receptor was identified in a woman in her late teens or twenties with stable Graves' hyperthyroidism. Some clones in this sample may be carry-over from other donors' samples. Source material: peripheral blood. The CDR3 is CASSLRMGDVQPQHF. In DNA form, the CDR3 reads TGTGCCAGCAGCCTCCGGATGGGGGATGTTCAGCCCCAGCATTTT.